These 30 T cell receptor beta chains were all obtained from the same sample, sequenced in a study of beta chain features in type 1 diabetes (dated by TCRdb to between 2017 and 2018). Library preparation employed the immunoSEQ multiplex PCR assay. The entire amount of isolated RNA was reverse transcribed using the High Capacity cDNA Reverse Transcription Kit, so the sequenced TCRB transcripts were expressed ones. As stored in TCRdb, this immuneACCESS dataset retains in-frame rearrangements with V and J assigned. A fraction of the clones does not appear; measured against another copy, unresolved V genes explain less than half of the discrepancy, and the remainder lacks a known reason. In this sample the table shows approximately 70,000 clones, approximately 47% of which occur a single time. 0.55% to 0.8% of the sample is in the top ten clones. General conclusions and limits of the study: Type 1 diabetes patients showed a moderate but significant shortening of TCRB CDR3 length in all four CD4+ subsets.

What these receptors recognize is not known. Sequenced input: central memory CD4+ T cells from blood. The receptors here all came from a man aged 25 to 45 with type 1 diabetes.

Only a few counts were recorded for this clone. The V call is TRBV5-8, the J call TRBJ2-1, with 9 bases that match TRBD2. J was trimmed by 2 bases and V by 4 bases; bases with no gene match: 10. The CDR3 sequence is 17 residues long. The germline V gene has CDR1 SGHTS and CDR2 YDEGEE. For the CDR3, the DNA is TGTGCCAGCAGCCCGGGAGGGGCGGGAGGGCCCTACAATGAGCAGTTCTTC. It encodes CASSPGGAGGPYNEQFF.

This clone came up a few times. The chain recombines TRBV7-9 with TRBJ2-2; 11 bases line up with TRBD2. Germline CDR1 is SEHNR and CDR2 is FQNEAQ (reference sequence). CDR3 size: 15 residues. V was clipped by 6 bases and J by 4 bases; unmatched bases: 4. DNA of the CDR3: TGTGCCAGCAGGCCCCTAGCGGGGGGCACCGGGGAGCTGTTTTTT. Protein sequence: CASRPLAGGTGELFF.

The CDR3 region has the DNA TGCGCCAGCAGCCCCTTAGGGGGGGGCGCCCGGGATACGCAGTATTTT. Protein: CASSPLGGGARDTQYF. V gene TRBV4-1 combines with J gene TRBJ2-3, with a weak D call TRBD2 (7 bases). V lost 4 bases and J 6 bases, leaving 20 bases between the germline ends. The CDR3 has 16 residues. Per germline, CDR1 MGHRA and CDR2 YSYEKL.

This chain links TRBV11-2 with TRBJ2-5; 7 nucleotides agree with TRBD1. Germline V lookup: CDR1 SGHAT, CDR2 FQNNGV. This CDR3 is 16 amino acids long. The V segment lost 7 bases and the J segment 1 base; nucleotides outside the gene matches: 12. The DNA of the CDR3 is TGTGCCAGCACCCTTAGAGTCTGGGACAGCCAAGAGACCCAGTACTTC. As protein: CASTLRVWDSQETQYF.

The gene calls are TRBV6-6 and TRBJ1-6; 7 nucleotides line up with TRBD1. Germline V lookup: CDR1 MNHNY, CDR2 SVGAGI (reference sequence). The CDR3 sequence is 15 residues long. Trimming cost V 5 bases and J 8 bases; bases outside gene matches: 9. CDR3 amino acids: CASSQARTGYSPLHF. The CDR3 region has the DNA TGTGCCAGCAGTCAGGCCAGGACAGGTTATTCACCCCTCCACTTT.

The V gene is TRBV19, the J gene TRBJ1-5, with 11 bases matching TRBD1. The CDR3 runs to 14 residues. The junction had 4 bases not matched to a gene; V was cut back by 10 bases and J by 2 bases. The V gene's germline CDR1 is LNHDA and CDR2 SQIVND (reference sequence). The CDR3 protein is CATAGQGGNQPQHF. CDR3 DNA sequence: TGTGCCACCGCGGGACAGGGGGGCAATCAGCCCCAGCATTTT.

CDR3 DNA: TGCGCCAGCAGCTCCACTCGGACTAGCGGGAGATATGGGGCCAACGTCCTGACTTTC. Protein: CASSSTRTSGRYGANVLTF. V usage is TRBV4-1 and J usage is TRBJ2-6; 13 nucleotides agree with TRBD2. The trim removed 5 bases at V and 3 bases at J, leaving 10 bases unmatched. From germline, CDR1 is MGHRA and CDR2 YSYEKL. This CDR3 is 19 amino acids long.

This clone was detected only a few times. The chain is built from TRBV5-1 and TRBJ2-7; 8 nucleotides align to TRBD2. The V gene end was trimmed by 0 bases and the J gene end by 2 bases; junction bases not matched to a gene: 7. Germline V gene data show CDR1 as SGHRS and CDR2 as YFSETQ. CDR3 length: 16 amino acids. CDR3 loop: CASSLEPAGEAYEQYF. The CDR3 DNA follows: TGCGCCAGCAGCTTGGAACCAGCGGGGGAAGCCTACGAGCAGTACTTC.

The chain links TRBV7-9 to TRBJ2-2, with 15 bases that match TRBD2. Trimming took 4 bases from V and 5 from J; bases not matched to a gene: 2. Germline assignment: CDR1 SEHNR and CDR2 FQNEAQ (reference sequence). CDR3 size: 16 residues. The CDR3 nucleotides are TGTGCCAGCAGCTCAGGGACTAGCGGGAGGACCGGGGAGCTGTTTTTT. Its translation is CASSSGTSGRTGELFF.

The chain links TRBV11-3 to TRBJ2-1; D is unclear. Germline CDR1 reads SGHNT; CDR2 reads YENEEA. The CDR3 is made up of 12 amino acids. Trimming stripped 2 bases from V and 7 bases from J, with 6 bases between. CDR3 sequence (DNA): TGTGCCAGCAGCTTAAGCCCTAATGAGCAGTTCTTC. Its protein product is CASSLSPNEQFF.

This clone has just a few counts. The chain couples TRBV28 to TRBJ2-6; no clear D. The V end was cut by 2 bases, the J end by 4 bases, with 6 bases between. The germline CDR1 and CDR2 sequences are MDHEN and SYDVKM. The CDR3 spans 14 residues. CDR3 sequence: CASSLDLGANVLTF. The CDR3 DNA reads TGTGCCAGCAGTTTAGACTTGGGGGCCAACGTCCTGACTTTC. The full variable domain, in which reference TRBV28 and TRBJ2-6 provide the parts outside the CDR3, is DVKVTQSSRYLVKRTGEKVFLECVQDMDHENMFWYRQDPGLGLRLIYFSYDVKMKEKGDIPEGYSVSREKKERFSLILESASTNQTSMYLCASSLDLGANVLTFGAGSRLTVL.

This clone is a singleton in its sample. This chain links TRBV6-5 with TRBJ1-4; D may be TRBD1 (6 bases). CDR3 length equals 14 residues. V was cut by 7 bases and J by 8 bases, with 17 bases left in between. CDR1 is MNHEY and CDR2 is SVGAGI in the germline V gene. In nucleotides, the CDR3 is TGTGCCAGCACCAGTGGGGGGGCGGGAGAAAAACTGTTTTTT. This encodes CASTSGGAGEKLFF.

This clone has just a few counts. V usage is TRBV7-2 and J usage is TRBJ2-1; D gene uncertain. Trimming cost V 5 bases and J 8 bases, with 7 bases left between them. The CDR3 contains 11 residues. The germline V gene has CDR1 SGHTA and CDR2 FQGNSA. The CDR3 is CASSRLYEQFF. As DNA, the CDR3 is TGTGCCAGCAGCCGTTTGTATGAGCAGTTCTTC.

The chain joins TRBV25-1 to TRBJ2-1; 8 positions match TRBD2. There are 12 residues in the CDR3. With V trimmed by 6 bases and J by 14 bases, 9 bases remained unmatched. CDR1 is MGHDK, CDR2 SYGVNS, per germline. The CDR3 bases are TGTGCCAGCAGCAGTTCGGGGGGGGCTAAGTTCTTC. This encodes CASSSSGGAKFF.

The V and J genes are TRBV6-1 and TRBJ2-5; D is perhaps TRBD1 (6 bases). The CDR3 loop spans 15 amino acids. Germline assignment: CDR1 MNHNS and CDR2 SASEGT. Deletions cut 7 bases from V and 0 bases from J, with 15 bases between. This CDR3 reads CASTGVQGDQETQYF. The CDR3 nucleotides are TGTGCCAGCACCGGGGTACAGGGCGACCAAGAGACCCAGTACTTC.

This clone is labeled as medium-sized. V gene TRBV18 combines with J gene TRBJ2-1; maybe TRBD2 (5 bases). CDR3 size: 15 residues. Trimming shortened V by 1 base and J by 3 bases, and 10 bases separated the two germline ends. Germline CDR1 is KGHSH and CDR2 is LQKENI. For the CDR3, the DNA is TGTGCCAGCTCACCACTCGGGGTACTCTACAATGAGCAGTTCTTC. Protein: CASSPLGVLYNEQFF.

This clone was recorded a few times. The chain uses TRBV18 and TRBJ2-3, with TRBD1 identical over 9 bases. With 4 bases clipped from V and 1 base from J, the junction kept 3 bases outside the gene matches. Germline CDR1 reads KGHSH; CDR2 reads LQKENI. CDR3 length: 15 residues. The CDR3 nucleotides read TGTGCCAGCTCACGCGGACAGGGGCGCACAGATACGCAGTATTTT. Translation: CASSRGQGRTDTQYF.

In its sample, this clone was seen once. The V and J genes are TRBV10-3 and TRBJ1-1, with TRBD1 as a possible D gene (5 bases). Trimming took 0 bases from V and 5 from J, leaving 13 bases between them. The CDR3 is 15 residues long. The V gene's germline CDR1 is ENHRY and CDR2 SYGVKD. The CDR3: CAISESPGQGTEAFF. Written as DNA, the CDR3 is TGTGCCATCAGTGAGTCTCCAGGGCAAGGGACTGAAGCTTTCTTT.

The gene calls are TRBV19 and TRBJ2-1, with 8 positions matching TRBD1. CDR1 and CDR2 from the germline V gene are LNHDA and SQIVND (reference sequence). The CDR3 is 14 amino acids. J was trimmed by 8 bases and V by 7 bases; bases with no gene match: 10. The CDR3 DNA follows: TGTGCCAGTACCATGACAGGGGAGAGGGATGAGCAGTTCTTC. It translates to CASTMTGERDEQFF.

The genes are TRBV6-1 and TRBJ1-5; 7 bases line up with TRBD1. The CDR3 spans 14 residues. The germline V gene encodes CDR1 MNHNS and CDR2 SASEGT. The J segment lost 0 bases and the V segment lost 6 bases, leaving 2 bases of the junction unmatched. The CDR3 is CASRAGGSNQPQHF. CDR3 DNA sequence: TGTGCCAGCAGGGCAGGGGGTAGCAATCAGCCCCAGCATTTT.

V usage is TRBV30 and J usage is TRBJ2-3, with 8 positions matching TRBD2. From germline, CDR1 is GTSNPN and CDR2 SVGIG (reference sequence). Trimming removed 1 base from V and 10 bases from J; junction bases left unmatched: 7. The CDR3 extends over 13 amino acids. CDR3 in DNA: TGTGCCTGGAGTGGCCTCGGGGGGGGAGCGCAGTATTTT. This sequence encodes CAWSGLGGGAQYF.

As regards this clone: At one of its ends the junction is not consistent with the germline gene, which may arise from a read error. J is TRBJ2-7 and V is TRBV19, with 9 bases that match TRBD2. The CDR3 is 12 amino acids. CDR1 and CDR2 (germline): LNHDA, SQIVND (reference sequence). Written as DNA, the CDR3 is TGTGCCAGTAGTATAGATCGCGGGAGGGCCCCTTTC. Protein product: CASSIDRGRAPF.

As DNA, the CDR3 is TGCGCCAGCAGCTTGGTGGCGGGTCGGCACACTGAAGCTTTCTTT. This sequence encodes CASSLVAGRHTEAFF. V gene TRBV5-1 combines with J gene TRBJ1-1; D is uncertain. With 0 bases removed from V and 3 bases from J, the gap between germline ends came to 12 bases. CDR3 length equals 15 residues. Germline V gene sequence: CDR1 SGHRS, CDR2 YFSETQ.

This chain's CDR3 is CATSRDLGGTGVTGELFF. The CDR3 bases are TGTGCCACCAGCAGAGATTTGGGCGGGACGGGCGTCACCGGGGAGCTGTTTTTT. The V and J genes are TRBV15 and TRBJ2-2; a possible D gene is TRBD2 (6 bases). Germline V gene data show CDR1 as LNHNV and CDR2 as YYDKDF (reference sequence). This CDR3 contains 18 residues. Deletions cut 0 bases from V and 4 bases from J, with 18 bases between.

V usage is TRBV29-1 and J usage is TRBJ1-4; TRBD1 matches at 7 bases. Trimming removed 7 bases from V and 4 bases from J; junction bases left unmatched: 6. CDR1 and CDR2 from the germline V gene are SQVTM and ANQGSEA. CDR3 length: 13 residues. The CDR3 sequence is CSAGTAFNEKLFF. CDR3 DNA sequence: TGCAGCGCCGGGACAGCCTTTAATGAAAAACTGTTTTTT.

This clone was detected only a few times. The J gene is TRBJ1-1, the V gene TRBV7-2; 10 bases line up with TRBD1. Germline V lookup: CDR1 SGHTA, CDR2 FQGNSA. Unmatched junction bases numbered 9, after V lost 7 bases and J lost 10 bases. The CDR3 is 13 amino acids. Here the CDR3 DNA reads TGTGCCAGCACCCGACAGGGGGCGATGGGAGCTTTCTTT. Protein: CASTRQGAMGAFF. The variable domain in full, completed from reference TRBV7-2 and TRBJ1-1, reads GAGVSQSPSNKVTEKGKDVELRCDPISGHTALYWYRQSLGQGLEFLIYFQGNSAPDKSGLPSDRFSAERTGGSVSTLTIQRTQQEDSAVYLCASTRQGAMGAFFGQGTRLTVV.

The sample holds a few counts of this clone. The chain has TRBV2 and TRBJ2-2, with TRBD1 as a possible D gene (5 bases). The germline V and J ends were trimmed by 4 bases and 7 bases, with 13 bases remaining between them. CDR1 SNHLY and CDR2 FYNNEI come from the germline V gene. This CDR3 is built from 14 residues. The CDR3 coding sequence is TGTGCCAGCAGTGCCAGCGAAGGGGTCGGGGAGCTGTTTTTT. Translated: CASSASEGVGELFF. The whole variable domain, filled in from reference TRBV2 and TRBJ2-2, reads EPEVTQTPSHQVTQMGQEVILRCVPISNHLYFYWYRQILGQKVEFLVSFYNNEISEKSEIFDDQFSVERPDGSNFTLKIRSTKLEDSAMYFCASSASEGVGELFFGEGSRLTVL.

This rearrangement joins TRBV7-9 to TRBJ2-1; 7 bases align to TRBD2. V was pared by 5 bases and J by 4 bases, with 8 bases of the junction left unmatched. The germline gives CDR1 SEHNR, CDR2 FQNEAQ (reference sequence). The CDR3 runs 15 residues. CDR3 coding DNA: TGTGCCAGCAGCCCCTGGCTAGCGGAGTACAATGAGCAGTTCTTC. This sequence encodes CASSPWLAEYNEQFF.

This clone was seen only a few times. V and J are TRBV6-5 and TRBJ1-6, with no clear D. Trimming took 0 bases from V and 9 from J, leaving 15 bases between them. Germline V gives CDR1 MNHEY, CDR2 SVGAGI. The CDR3 has 16 residues. CDR3 sequence reads: CASSYSSQWGVSPLHF. DNA of the CDR3: TGTGCCAGCAGTTACTCGAGCCAGTGGGGAGTTTCACCCCTCCACTTT.

This clone is a singleton in its sample. The V gene is TRBV10-1, the J gene TRBJ2-1; the match to TRBD2 covers 10 bases. Germline assignment: CDR1 WNHNN and CDR2 SYGVQD (reference sequence). The CDR3 runs to 17 residues. V dropped 2 bases and J dropped 2; count of bases not matched to a gene: 6. CDR3 sequence (DNA): TGCGCCAGCAGTGAGACCCCTAGCGGGGGAACCTACAATGAGCAGTTCTTC. Its translation is CASSETPSGGTYNEQFF.